These 30 T cell receptor beta chains originate from one sample sequenced in a study of blood T cell repertoires in COVID-19. Libraries were prepared by immunoSEQ multiplex PCR; TCRdb keeps only in-frame clonotypes and omits some of them. The table lists 75,000 to 90,000 clones, 91% of them singletons, with roughly 2% in the top ten. What was sequenced was peripheral blood. All receptors come from a woman aged 45-65 years in a cohort sampled during active COVID-19.

This clone appeared once. The rearrangement uses TRBV5-1 and TRBJ1-2, with 9 bases lining up with TRBD1. Germline assignment: CDR1 SGHRS and CDR2 YFSETQ. The CDR3 is 13 residues long. Trimming at V came to 9 bases and at J to 8 bases, leaving 11 bases not matched to a gene. The CDR3 loop is CATSDRGIEGYTF. The DNA of the CDR3 is TGCGCCACGTCTGACAGGGGGATTGAAGGCTACACCTTC.

The chain carries TRBV11-2 and TRBJ2-7; a possible D gene is TRBD2 (5 bases). The CDR3 extends over 14 amino acids. Trimming cost V 6 bases and J 3 bases, with 15 bases left between them. The germline V gene encodes CDR1 SGHAT and CDR2 FQNNGV. The chain's CDR3 is CASRRLPDYYEQYF. CDR3 nucleotide sequence: TGTGCCAGCAGAAGGCTGCCCGACTACTACGAGCAGTACTTC.

The rearrangement uses TRBV28 and TRBJ2-5; D remains unclear. In germline, CDR1 is MDHEN, CDR2 SYDVKM. V lost 4 bases and J 5 bases, leaving 8 bases between the germline ends. The CDR3 spans 12 residues. CDR3 bases: TGTGCCAGCAGTTATTATCCGGAGACCCAGTACTTC. Encoded protein: CASSYYPETQYF.

This clone was recorded once. The chain combines TRBV18 with TRBJ2-2; TRBD2 matches at 8 bases. This CDR3 has 16 residues. The V gene end was trimmed by 5 bases and the J gene end by 3 bases; junction bases not matched to a gene: 8. Germline CDR1 is KGHSH and CDR2 is LQKENI. CDR3 sequence: CASSTVAGRDTGELFF. For the CDR3, the DNA is TGTGCCAGCTCAACCGTAGCGGGAAGGGACACCGGGGAGCTGTTTTTT.

This chain connects TRBV19 to TRBJ1-2; 7 bases are shared with TRBD1. The germline gives CDR1 LNHDA, CDR2 SQIVND (reference sequence). The junction had 12 bases not matched to a gene; V was cut back by 7 bases and J by 7 bases. CDR3 size: 14 residues. The CDR3 nucleotides are TGTGCCAGTAATTTGTACAGGGGTGAAGGTGGCTACACCTTC. Its translation: CASNLYRGEGGYTF.

V usage is TRBV9 and J usage is TRBJ1-2; TRBD1 might be the D (6 bases). V lost 7 bases and J lost 6, with 16 bases in between. The germline V gene has CDR1 SGDLS and CDR2 YYNGEE. CDR3 length: 13 amino acids. CDR3 in amino acids: CASDGDRPNGYTF. CDR3 bases: TGTGCCAGCGATGGAGACAGGCCGAATGGCTACACCTTC.

The chain joins TRBV27 to TRBJ2-1; TRBD2 matches 12 bases. Germline CDR1 is MNHEY and CDR2 is SMNVEV (reference sequence). V shed 4 bases, J shed 6 bases, and the junction held 4 bases outside the gene matches. The CDR3 extends over 15 amino acids. The DNA of the CDR3 is TGTGCCAGCAGTTCTCTAGCGGGAGGGCCCAATGAGCAGTTCTTC. It yields the protein CASSSLAGGPNEQFF.

With regard to this clone: The germline gene is not matched at one end of the junction; a read error may be the cause. This chain connects TRBV18 to TRBJ1-1; TRBD1 matches 8 bases. The CDR3 consists of 13 residues. The V gene's germline CDR1 is KGHSH and CDR2 LQKENI. The CDR3 loop reads CASSPGQGRTLVF. CDR3 in DNA: TGTGCCAGCTCACCCGGACAGGGAAGAACACTCGTCTTT.

This chain joins TRBV3-1 (or the pseudogene TRBV3-2) and TRBJ2-3; D perhaps matches TRBD2 (6 bases). The CDR3 extends over 14 amino acids. V was cut by 4 bases and J by 2 bases, with 10 bases left in between. Germline CDR1 is LGHDT and CDR2 is YNNKEL (reference sequence). The CDR3 reads CASSPGTSTDTQYF. CDR3 DNA: TGTGCCAGCAGCCCAGGGACTTCCACAGATACGCAGTATTTT.

The CDR3 loop reads CASSVGTEYNEQFF. CDR3 DNA sequence: TGTGCCAGTAGTGTAGGAACAGAATACAATGAGCAGTTCTTC. The chain recombines TRBV19 with TRBJ2-1; D not certain. V lost 5 bases and J 4 bases, leaving 12 bases between the germline ends. Per germline, CDR1 LNHDA and CDR2 SQIVND (reference sequence). The CDR3 covers 14 residues. Filled out from reference TRBV19 and TRBJ2-1, the complete variable domain reads DGGITQSPKYLFRKEGQNVTLSCEQNLNHDAMYWYRQDPGQGLRLIYYSQIVNDFQKGDIAEGYSVSREKKESFPLTVTSAQKNPTAFYLCASSVGTEYNEQFFGPGTRLTVL.

The chain couples TRBV7-9 to TRBJ2-7, with 15 bases matching TRBD2. The CDR3 loop spans 15 amino acids. The germline gives CDR1 SEHNR, CDR2 FQNEAQ (reference sequence). The V segment lost 3 bases and the J segment 4 bases; nucleotides outside the gene matches: 1. CDR3 nucleotides: TGTGCCAGCAGCTTGGGGACTAGCGGGAGGTACGAGCAGTACTTC. This encodes CASSLGTSGRYEQYF.

Notes on this clone: Other DNA sequences within the sample encode an identical CDR3. The CDR3 DNA is TGTGCCAGCTCACCACCGGGACAGGGTACCTACGAGCAGTACTTC. This sequence encodes CASSPPGQGTYEQYF. The chain joins TRBV18 to TRBJ2-7; 9 bases map to TRBD1. Germline V lookup: CDR1 KGHSH, CDR2 LQKENI. The CDR3 has 15 amino acids. Unmatched junction bases numbered 2, after V lost 0 bases and J lost 2 bases.

The V call is TRBV9, the J call TRBJ1-4, with D possibly being TRBD1 (5 bases). Trimming removed 4 bases from V and 3 bases from J, with 16 bases in between. The CDR3 loop spans 16 amino acids. From germline, CDR1 is SGDLS and CDR2 YYNGEE. CDR3 DNA: TGTGCCAGCAGCACAGCAGGGAATCGCGCTAATGAAAAACTGTTTTTT. This gives the protein CASSTAGNRANEKLFF.

The genes are TRBV6-9 and TRBJ2-3; tentative D call: TRBD1 (8 bases). Germline V CDR1 and CDR2: MNHGY, SVAAGI. This CDR3 has 19 amino acids. Trimming shortened V by 5 bases and J by 1 base, and 25 bases separated the two germline ends. DNA for the CDR3: TGTGCCAGCAGTACGGACAGGGCCGGGGAGGGCCGGGGCACAGATACGCAGTATTTT. Amino acid sequence: CASSTDRAGEGRGTDTQYF.

The CDR3 DNA is TGTGCCAGCAGCGTCGGGACAGGGCTCGGCTATGGCTACACCTTC. Amino acids: CASSVGTGLGYGYTF. This sequence joins TRBV9 and TRBJ1-2; 9 positions agree with TRBD1. V dropped 2 bases and J dropped 4; count of bases not matched to a gene: 6. The CDR3 sequence is 15 residues long. The germline CDR1 and CDR2 sequences are SGDLS and YYNGEE. The whole variable domain, remainder taken from reference TRBV9 and TRBJ1-2, is DSGVTQTPKHLITATGQRVTLRCSPRSGDLSVYWYQQSLDQGLQFLIQYYNGEERAKGNILERFSAQQFPDLHSELNLSSLELGDSALYFCASSVGTGLGYGYTFGSGTRLTVV.

The CDR3 DNA sequence: TGTGCCAGCAGTTTTACAGACCAAGAGACCCAGTACTTC. This sequence encodes CASSFTDQETQYF. The chain is built from TRBV12-3 or TRBV12-4 and TRBJ2-5; D gene ambiguous. The CDR3 runs 13 residues. The V end was cut by 3 bases, the J end by 0 bases, with 5 bases between.

The chain recombines TRBV19 with TRBJ2-3; 9 bases align to TRBD2. J was trimmed by 4 bases and V by 6 bases; bases with no gene match: 8. The germline V gene has CDR1 LNHDA and CDR2 SQIVND (reference sequence). This CDR3 contains 15 residues. The CDR3 DNA reads as TGTGCCAGTAGGATTGCGGGAGGGGTTCCAGATACGCAGTATTTT. Amino acids: CASRIAGGVPDTQYF.

In its sample, this clone was seen once. CDR3 protein: CASSRHRTDTQYF. The DNA of the CDR3 is TGTGCCAGCAGCCGACACCGCACAGATACGCAGTATTTT. The chain carries TRBV7-2 and TRBJ2-3; no clear D gene. V was cut by 5 bases and J by 1 base, with 7 bases left in between. The CDR3 has 13 residues. Germline V gives CDR1 SGHTA, CDR2 FQGNSA.

The V gene is TRBV28, the J gene TRBJ1-4, with 9 bases aligning to TRBD1. The CDR3 covers 15 residues. J gave up 4 bases and V 5 bases, and 5 bases lay outside the gene matches. The germline CDR1 and CDR2 sequences are MDHEN and SYDVKM. CDR3 amino acids: CASSRLGQGNEKLFF. CDR3 bases: TGTGCCAGCAGTCGCCTGGGACAGGGTAATGAAAAACTGTTTTTT.

The J gene is TRBJ2-3, the V gene TRBV10-1; 13 positions match TRBD2. With V trimmed by 3 bases and J by 5 bases, 11 bases remained unmatched. This CDR3 is 18 amino acids long. Germline CDR1 reads WNHNN; CDR2 reads SYGVQD (reference sequence). The CDR3 DNA sequence: TGCGCCAGCAGTGAAGCCGCCGGGACTAGCGGGATTGGAGATACGCAGTATTTT. Protein: CASSEAAGTSGIGDTQYF.

This chain uses TRBV2 with TRBJ1-5; a weak D match, TRBD1 (5 bases). Germline V gene data show CDR1 as SNHLY and CDR2 as FYNNEI. V lost 7 bases to trimming and J lost 1 base, with 20 bases between them. The CDR3 sequence is 17 residues long. CDR3 coding DNA: TGTGCCAGCAAGGGACGGAGGGGCCCTGGGAGCAATCAGCCCCAGCATTTT. It codes for CASKGRRGPGSNQPQHF.

The J gene is TRBJ2-1, the V gene TRBV5-1, with 7 nucleotides matching TRBD2. The CDR3 extends over 18 amino acids. Trimming took 4 bases from V and 0 from J; bases not matched to a gene: 13. Per the germline V gene, CDR1 is SGHRS and CDR2 is YFSETQ. The CDR3: CASSTSLGGGFSYNEQFF. The CDR3 DNA sequence: TGCGCCAGCAGCACCTCCCTTGGGGGGGGGTTCTCCTACAATGAGCAGTTCTTC.

The chain recombines TRBV29-1 with TRBJ2-3; D perhaps matches TRBD1 (8 bases). The ends were cut back, 8 bases at V and 6 bases at J, with 18 bases in the middle. The CDR3 is 13 residues long. The V gene's germline CDR1 is SQVTM and CDR2 ANQGSEA. The CDR3 nucleotides are TGCAGCCAATCCACAGGGGGAGGGGATACGCAGTATTTT. Protein: CSQSTGGGDTQYF.

About this clone itself: An end of the junction differs from the germline gene, which may be a read error. The gene calls are TRBV7-7 and TRBJ2-5, with 7 bases fitting TRBD1. In germline, CDR1 is SSHAT, CDR2 FNYEAQ (reference sequence). The CDR3 loop spans 16 amino acids. The chain's CDR3 is CASSSRQGGLGETQYF. The CDR3 region has the DNA TGTGCTAGCAGCTCCCGACAGGGCGGGTTAGGGGAGACCCAGTACTTC.

This rearrangement joins TRBV19 to TRBJ2-1, with 8 bases that match TRBD1. Trimming took 7 bases from V and 2 from J; bases not matched to a gene: 4. CDR1 LNHDA and CDR2 SQIVND come from the germline V gene (reference sequence). The CDR3 consists of 14 residues. CDR3: CASNAGGAYNEQFF. The CDR3 coding sequence is TGTGCCAGTAACGCAGGGGGCGCCTACAATGAGCAGTTCTTC.

The DNA for the CDR3 is TGTGCCAGCTCACCCCCGAGCAGCGGAGAATACGAGCAGTACTTC. Amino acid sequence: CASSPPSSGEYEQYF. This chain joins TRBV18 and TRBJ2-7; D possibly corresponds to TRBD2 (5 bases). CDR1 and CDR2 from the germline V gene are KGHSH and LQKENI. V was cut by 3 bases and J by 4 bases, with 16 bases left in between. The CDR3 runs 15 residues.

The chain couples TRBV3-1 (or the pseudogene TRBV3-2) to TRBJ2-5; D might be TRBD2 (5 bases). This CDR3 has 15 residues. CDR1 is LGHDT, CDR2 YNNKEL, per germline (reference sequence). V was clipped by 2 bases and J by 4 bases, with 14 bases between them. The CDR3 DNA reads as TGTGCCAGCAGCCAACCCGGACCTGCGGGAGAGACCCAGTACTTC. Translated, it gives CASSQPGPAGETQYF.

The V and J genes are TRBV28 and TRBJ2-7; the match to TRBD1 covers 10 bases. V shed 5 bases, J shed 8 bases, and the junction held 12 bases outside the gene matches. The CDR3 runs to 15 residues. CDR1 MDHEN and CDR2 SYDVKM come from the germline V gene. The CDR3 bases are TGTGCCAGCAGTCCAACCACCGGGACAGGGGCGCAGCAGTACTTC. The encoded protein is CASSPTTGTGAQQYF. Complete variable domain (other parts from reference TRBV28 and TRBJ2-7): DVKVTQSSRYLVKRTGEKVFLECVQDMDHENMFWYRQDPGLGLRLIYFSYDVKMKEKGDIPEGYSVSREKKERFSLILESASTNQTSMYLCASSPTTGTGAQQYFGPGTRLTVT.

The chain employs TRBV28 and TRBJ1-5, with 7 bases that match TRBD1. Germline loops: CDR1 MDHEN, CDR2 SYDVKM. This CDR3 is 16 amino acids long. The J segment lost 1 base and the V segment lost 7 bases, leaving 10 bases of the junction unmatched. The CDR3 DNA reads TGTGCCAGCATTGATACTGGCAGGGGGAGCAATCAGCCCCAGCATTTT. This codes for CASIDTGRGSNQPQHF.

The chain couples TRBV6-5 to TRBJ1-6, with a tentative D call TRBD1 (6 bases). V lost 4 bases and J 7 bases, leaving 14 bases between the germline ends. The germline gives CDR1 MNHEY, CDR2 SVGAGI. The CDR3 has 15 residues. CDR3 protein: CASSWEQGGNSPLHF. The DNA of the CDR3 is TGTGCCAGCAGTTGGGAACAGGGCGGGAATTCACCCCTCCACTTT.